Included here is one T cell receptor (beta chain) sequence, with context. Its antigen is undetermined. Trimming took off 4 bases at V and 0 bases at J, with 8 bases between the two ends. This CDR3 has 15 residues. Looked up from germline, CDR1 is SGDLS and CDR2 is YYNGEE. The sample comes from a study of T cells in localized non-small cell lung cancer. Study-level points and caveats: Because sequencing included only one region (of the tumor), heterogeneity remains possible. The study found T cell clonality highest in uninvolved adjacent lung, above tumor. A median of 57 of the top 100 tumor clones appeared in adjacent lung, which was paired and uninvolved. A denser population of T cells in blood accompanied longer overall survival.

TCRdb's copy holds only in-frame clones and misses some; the assay was immunoSEQ multiplex PCR. The sample includes 30,000 to 40,000 clones, approximately 91% of them seen just once. The V and J genes are TRBV9 and TRBJ2-6, with D unresolved. The sequence came from a woman aged 40-75 years with stage I lung adenocarcinoma. Sequenced material: peripheral blood, taken before any cancer treatment. As DNA, the CDR3 is TGTGCCAGCAGCCTCAGTCACTCTGGGGCCAACGTCCTGACTTTC. As protein: CASSLSHSGANVLTF.